The entry below gives a single T cell receptor beta chain sequence along with its context. Its antigen is undetermined. This entry belongs to a study of beta chain features in type 1 diabetes. Sorted populations all exceeded 95% purity. The isolated RNA, all of it, was reverse transcribed, so expressed TCRB transcripts were what got sequenced. TCRdb's table, derived via immunoSEQ multiplex PCR, lists solely in-frame clones and lacks some. The sample consists of under 450,000 clones, roughly 14% of them appearing once. Findings of the study overall: In type 1 diabetes patients, VDJ junctions had fewer insertions; deletions at these junctions were more frequent. There was a possibility that cDNA sequencing over-represented cells with high TCR expression. The naive, central memory and Treg TCRB repertoires showed an apparent similarity that was greater among patients than among healthy donors.

Trimming cost V 3 bases and J 7 bases, with 16 bases left between them. From germline, CDR1 is LNHDA and CDR2 SQIVND (reference sequence). This CDR3 comprises 15 residues. Sequenced input: naive CD4+ T cells from blood. V and J are TRBV19 and TRBJ1-3, with D possibly TRBD1 on 6 matching bases. The TCR was taken from a man aged 25 to 45 in good health. In nucleotides, the CDR3 is TGTGCCAGTAGTATTGGGGGCCATCATGAGAACACCATATATTTT. Encoded protein: CASSIGGHHENTIYF.